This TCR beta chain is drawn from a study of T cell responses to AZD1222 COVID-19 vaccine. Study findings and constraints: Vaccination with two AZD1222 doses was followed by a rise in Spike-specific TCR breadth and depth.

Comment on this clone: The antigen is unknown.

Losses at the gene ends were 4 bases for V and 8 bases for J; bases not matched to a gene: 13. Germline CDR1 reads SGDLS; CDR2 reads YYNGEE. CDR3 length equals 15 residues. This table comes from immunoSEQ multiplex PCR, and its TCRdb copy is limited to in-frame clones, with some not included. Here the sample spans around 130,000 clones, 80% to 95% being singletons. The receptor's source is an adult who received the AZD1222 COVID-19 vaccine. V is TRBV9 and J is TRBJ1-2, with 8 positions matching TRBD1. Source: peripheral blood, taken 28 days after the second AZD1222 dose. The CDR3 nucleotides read TGTGCCAGCAGCCCCCGAGGGGGGACAGGTTCGGGCTACACCTTC. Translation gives CASSPRGGTGSGYTF.